Presented here are 25 T cell receptor beta chains from one specimen sequenced in a study of beta chain features in type 1 diabetes. Their antigens remain unidentified. Study-level findings and limits: For Type 1 diabetes patients, all four CD4+ subsets carried TCRB CDR3s that were moderately but significantly shorter.

The isolated RNA, all of it, was reverse transcribed, so expressed TCRB transcripts were what got sequenced. The repertoire was sequenced with immunoSEQ multiplex PCR; TCRdb's copy has only in-frame clones and lacks some. The table shows 250,000 to 350,000 clones, with more than 13% occurring only once. The sequencing sample was made of naive CD4+ T cells from blood. These receptors were obtained from a man aged 30 to 39 with type 1 diabetes.

V usage is TRBV7-2 and J usage is TRBJ2-7; TRBD1 is a possible D gene (6 bases). The ends were cut back, 5 bases at V and 1 base at J, with 9 bases in the middle. CDR1 is SGHTA and CDR2 is FQGNSA in the germline V gene. The length of the CDR3 is 13 residues. The CDR3 spells CASSATGSYEQYF. CDR3 DNA: TGTGCCAGCAGCGCAACAGGGTCCTACGAGCAGTACTTC.

There are a few counts of this clone. The chain uses TRBV5-4 and TRBJ2-7; tentatively, D is TRBD2 (6 bases). This CDR3 has 15 residues. Trimming removed 3 bases from V and 3 bases from J, with 16 bases in between. CDR1 is SGHNT and CDR2 is YYREEE in the germline V gene (reference sequence). CDR3 sequence (DNA): TGTGCCAGCAGCTCGGCGGGGACGGCTAGCTACGAGCAGTACTTC. Translated: CASSSAGTASYEQYF.

In its sample, this clone was seen a few times. This rearrangement joins TRBV28 to TRBJ2-7; a weak D match, TRBD2 (5 bases). Germline CDR1 is MDHEN and CDR2 is SYDVKM. The CDR3 runs 13 residues. Trimming stripped 4 bases from V and 0 bases from J, with 7 bases between. The CDR3 bases are TGTGCCAGCAGTTGGAGCGGCTCCTACGAGCAGTACTTC. Its protein product is CASSWSGSYEQYF.

The J gene is TRBJ1-5, the V gene TRBV29-1, with 7 positions matching TRBD1. This CDR3 region has 15 residues. V trimming: 7 bases; J trimming: 0 bases; junction bases outside the gene matches: 9. Germline V gene sequence: CDR1 SQVTM, CDR2 ANQGSEA. The CDR3 DNA sequence: TGCAGCGCTTCAGGGACAGCAGATAGCAATCAGCCCCAGCATTTT. It translates to CSASGTADSNQPQHF.

This clone came up a few times. This chain joins TRBV7-2 and TRBJ1-2; D unclear. In germline, CDR1 is SGHTA, CDR2 FQGNSA. The CDR3 contains 13 residues. Trimming took off 5 bases at V and 8 bases at J, with 15 bases between the two ends. The CDR3 sequence: CASSPPSGEGYTF. The CDR3 region has the DNA TGTGCCAGCAGCCCCCCCAGCGGGGAAGGCTACACCTTC.

This clone appeared a few times. J is TRBJ2-4 and V is TRBV5-1; D unclear. V gave up 0 bases and J gave up 5 bases, with 9 bases separating them. CDR3 length equals 14 residues. Germline V gene data show CDR1 as SGHRS and CDR2 as YFSETQ. The CDR3 DNA reads TGCGCCAGCAGCTTGGGTCAGGTAGAAAACATTCAGTACTTC. As protein: CASSLGQVENIQYF. The full variable domain, rest sourced from reference TRBV5-1 and TRBJ2-4, is KAGVTQTPRYLIKTRGQQVTLSCSPISGHRSVSWYQQTPGQGLQFLFEYFSETQRNKGNFPGRFSGRQFSNSRSEMNVSTLELGDSALYLCASSLGQVENIQYFGAGTRLSVL.

This chain connects TRBV5-1 to TRBJ2-3; tentative D call: TRBD1 (6 bases). Germline CDR1 SGHRS, CDR2 YFSETQ. V was cut by 3 bases and J by 0 bases, with 11 bases left in between. The CDR3 has 15 residues. CDR3 sequence reads: CASSSHRVSTDTQYF. CDR3 bases: TGCGCCAGCAGCTCTCACAGGGTTAGCACAGATACGCAGTATTTT. Combining the CDR3 with reference TRBV5-1 and TRBJ2-3 gives the whole variable domain KAGVTQTPRYLIKTRGQQVTLSCSPISGHRSVSWYQQTPGQGLQFLFEYFSETQRNKGNFPGRFSGRQFSNSRSEMNVSTLELGDSALYLCASSSHRVSTDTQYFGPGTRLTVL.

This rearrangement joins TRBV18 to TRBJ1-1; D remains ambiguous. V lost 2 bases, J lost 3 bases, and 16 bases lay in between. Per germline, CDR1 KGHSH and CDR2 LQKENI. The CDR3 runs to 16 residues. The CDR3 reads CASSPAALGLDTEAFF. Written as DNA, the CDR3 is TGTGCCAGCTCACCAGCCGCCCTGGGCCTGGACACTGAAGCTTTCTTT.

J is TRBJ2-6 and V is TRBV9; D is uncertain. The CDR3 spans 14 residues. Germline loops: CDR1 SGDLS, CDR2 YYNGEE. V gave up 1 base and J gave up 2 bases, with 4 bases separating them. This CDR3 reads CASSVLPGANVLTF. The DNA of the CDR3 is TGTGCCAGCAGCGTACTTCCTGGGGCCAACGTCCTGACTTTC.

The chain combines TRBV29-1 with TRBJ2-7, with TRBD2 matching 7 bases. The CDR3 length is 14 residues. Germline V gene sequence: CDR1 SQVTM, CDR2 ANQGSEA. V gave up 3 bases and J gave up 1 base; unmatched junction bases: 6. CDR3 in DNA: TGCAGCGTTGAGGTGGGGGGGAGTTCCTACGAGCAGTACTTC. It yields the protein CSVEVGGSSYEQYF.

In its sample, this clone was seen a few times. The V call is TRBV4-3, the J call TRBJ1-4; D call uncertain. V was pared by 3 bases and J by 7 bases, with 18 bases between. There are 16 residues in the CDR3. Germline V gives CDR1 LGHNA, CDR2 YSLEER. The CDR3 sequence: CASSQWEIRESEKLFF. In nucleotides, the CDR3 is TGCGCCAGCAGCCAGTGGGAGATCCGGGAGAGTGAAAAACTGTTTTTT.

The chain has TRBV4-1 and TRBJ2-3; no reliable D call. Trimming cost V 4 bases and J 2 bases, with 13 bases left between them. This CDR3 is 15 amino acids long. Germline V gives CDR1 MGHRA, CDR2 YSYEKL. CDR3 sequence reads: CASSPSPSTTDTQYF. CDR3 nucleotides: TGCGCCAGCAGCCCGAGCCCCTCAACCACAGATACGCAGTATTTT.

CDR3 nucleotide sequence: TGCGCCAGCAGGAGACAGATTGAATACGAGCAGTACTTC. This encodes CASRRQIEYEQYF. The V gene is TRBV5-1, the J gene TRBJ2-7, with D possibly matching TRBD1 (5 bases). Trimming removed 5 bases at V and 4 bases at J, with 13 bases between. From germline, CDR1 is SGHRS and CDR2 YFSETQ. The CDR3 is 13 amino acids.

In this sample, this clone turned up a few times. This sequence joins TRBV5-1 and TRBJ2-3; D might be TRBD1 (5 bases). This CDR3 contains 14 residues. Trimming stripped 0 bases from V and 2 bases from J, with 7 bases between. Germline V lookup: CDR1 SGHRS, CDR2 YFSETQ. CDR3 coding DNA: TGCGCCAGCAGCTTGGGGACACCCACAGATACGCAGTATTTT. Amino acid sequence: CASSLGTPTDTQYF.

A few counts support this clone. The V gene is TRBV5-4, the J gene TRBJ2-7; D unclear. The V end lost 2 bases, the J end lost 2 bases, and 8 bases lay between the germline ends. The CDR3 runs to 13 residues. Germline V gives CDR1 SGHNT, CDR2 YYREEE (reference sequence). The CDR3 nucleotides read TGTGCCAGCAGCTTCGAGAGTCCCTACGAGCAGTACTTC. This translates into CASSFESPYEQYF.

This clone occurred a few times. The chain combines TRBV7-9 with TRBJ2-7, with no clear D. CDR1 and CDR2 from the germline V gene are SEHNR and FQNEAQ (reference sequence). The CDR3 has 14 amino acids. The V gene lost 1 base and the J gene lost 3 bases, with 10 bases spanning the gap. CDR3 protein: CASSLDGSNYEQYF. CDR3 DNA: TGTGCCAGCAGCTTAGACGGGTCAAACTACGAGCAGTACTTC.

This clone has a handful of counts. V gene TRBV28 combines with J gene TRBJ1-1, with D possibly matching TRBD1 (5 bases). Germline CDR1 reads MDHEN; CDR2 reads SYDVKM. V was shortened by 6 bases and J by 1 base, with 15 bases between the two germline ends. The length of the CDR3 is 15 residues. The CDR3 region has the DNA TGTGCCAGCAGCTTACCGGGACTCAGGAACACTGAAGCTTTCTTT. Amino acid sequence: CASSLPGLRNTEAFF.

CDR3 residues: CSGKEAGGTDTQYF. The CDR3 nucleotides are TGCAGCGGGAAAGAAGCGGGAGGCACAGATACGCAGTATTTT. The chain couples TRBV29-1 to TRBJ2-3; 8 bases agree with TRBD2. J lost 1 base, V lost 7 bases, and 7 bases had no gene match. The CDR3 consists of 14 residues. Per germline, CDR1 SQVTM and CDR2 ANQGSEA.

This clone occurred a few times. The genes are TRBV18 and TRBJ1-2, with TRBD1 matching over 7 bases. V shed 6 bases, J shed 0 bases, and the junction held 4 bases outside the gene matches. Germline V CDR1 and CDR2: KGHSH, LQKENI. The CDR3 is made up of 14 amino acids. The CDR3 DNA reads TGTGCCAGCTCCGGACAGGACCCTAACTATGGCTACACCTTC. The encoded protein is CASSGQDPNYGYTF. Supplemented by reference TRBV18 and TRBJ1-2, the full variable domain reads NAGVMQNPRHLVRRRGQEARLRCSPMKGHSHVYWYRQLPEEGLKFMVYLQKENIIDESGMPKERFSAEFPKEGPSILRIQQVVRGDSAAYFCASSGQDPNYGYTFGSGTRLTVV.

The chain carries TRBV7-3 and TRBJ1-1; a possible D gene is TRBD1 (5 bases). CDR3 size: 13 residues. V dropped 4 bases and J dropped 0 bases, with 6 bases sitting between them. The germline gives CDR1 SGHTA, CDR2 FQGTGA. CDR3 in amino acids: CASSSDMNTEAFF. The CDR3 DNA is TGTGCCAGCAGCTCGGACATGAACACTGAAGCTTTCTTT.

The J gene is TRBJ2-3, the V gene TRBV4-3; 14 nucleotides align to TRBD2. Germline-derived CDR1 and CDR2 are LGHNA and YSLEER. The CDR3 contains 19 residues. V lost 4 bases and J lost 5; bases outside the gene matches: 14. For the CDR3, the DNA is TGCGCCAGCAGCCTGGAGTTGGGGACTAGCGGGAGAGCTGGAGATACGCAGTATTTT. Translated: CASSLELGTSGRAGDTQYF.

The V call is TRBV28, the J call TRBJ1-3; D remains ambiguous. Germline V gene data show CDR1 as MDHEN and CDR2 as SYDVKM. V was shortened by 10 bases and J by 3 bases, with 19 bases between the two germline ends. The CDR3 runs to 15 residues. The CDR3 reads CATLAWGERGNTIYF. CDR3 bases: TGTGCCACTCTTGCGTGGGGAGAGCGTGGAAACACCATATATTTT.

This clone was seen a few times. This rearrangement joins TRBV19 to TRBJ2-7; TRBD2 might be the D (6 bases). CDR1 LNHDA and CDR2 SQIVND come from the germline V gene (reference sequence). CDR3 length: 15 amino acids. V lost 2 bases, J lost 4 bases, and 15 bases lay in between. CDR3 in DNA: TGTGCCAGTAGTATAAGGGGCCTCGGGGGATACGAGCAGTACTTC. Translated, it gives CASSIRGLGGYEQYF.

The chain links TRBV18 to TRBJ2-2; D is undetermined. Germline loops: CDR1 KGHSH, CDR2 LQKENI. CDR3 length: 14 amino acids. V was cut by 0 bases and J by 3 bases, with 5 bases left in between. This chain's CDR3 is CASSPPQYTGELFF. In DNA form, the CDR3 reads TGTGCCAGCTCACCACCGCAGTACACCGGGGAGCTGTTTTTT.

This clone showed up just a few times. Written as DNA, the CDR3 is TGCGCCAGCAGCGCCCGGTCGGGGGGCGAAGAGACCCAGTACTTC. Translated, it gives CASSARSGGEETQYF. The chain carries TRBV5-1 and TRBJ2-5; D perhaps matches TRBD2 (7 bases). The CDR3 sequence is 15 residues long. Germline V gives CDR1 SGHRS, CDR2 YFSETQ. Trimming left V 4 bases short and J 3 bases short, with 16 bases between.